This T cell receptor beta chain was captured by sequencing in a study of blood T cell repertoires in COVID-19. Study as a whole: Samples representing acute and convalescent COVID-19 were sourced from the United States, Italy and Spain. T cells, B-cell-depleted T cells, or PBMCs provided the cDNA or gDNA that served as material.

Original processing notes: Estimation of nucleated cell counts was performed using reference gene primer amplification. Only in-frame clones appear in the TCRdb table, and some are missing; sequencing was by immunoSEQ multiplex PCR. That table is the source of V, J and clone size, and D and trimming were worked out from the DNA. The sample lists some 260,000 clones, around nine tenths occurring once. V was pared by 4 bases and J by 1 base, with 7 bases of the junction left unmatched. The germline CDR1 and CDR2 sequences are SGHRS and YFSETQ. The CDR3 is 16 amino acids. The sequence was obtained from a woman aged 40 to 55 who had recovered from COVID-19. The sample consisted of peripheral blood. The gene calls are TRBV5-1 and TRBJ2-1, with 8 bases lining up with TRBD1. CDR3 amino acids: CASSQARGQSYNEQFF. CDR3 DNA sequence: TGCGCCAGCAGCCAAGCCAGGGGGCAGTCCTACAATGAGCAGTTCTTC.